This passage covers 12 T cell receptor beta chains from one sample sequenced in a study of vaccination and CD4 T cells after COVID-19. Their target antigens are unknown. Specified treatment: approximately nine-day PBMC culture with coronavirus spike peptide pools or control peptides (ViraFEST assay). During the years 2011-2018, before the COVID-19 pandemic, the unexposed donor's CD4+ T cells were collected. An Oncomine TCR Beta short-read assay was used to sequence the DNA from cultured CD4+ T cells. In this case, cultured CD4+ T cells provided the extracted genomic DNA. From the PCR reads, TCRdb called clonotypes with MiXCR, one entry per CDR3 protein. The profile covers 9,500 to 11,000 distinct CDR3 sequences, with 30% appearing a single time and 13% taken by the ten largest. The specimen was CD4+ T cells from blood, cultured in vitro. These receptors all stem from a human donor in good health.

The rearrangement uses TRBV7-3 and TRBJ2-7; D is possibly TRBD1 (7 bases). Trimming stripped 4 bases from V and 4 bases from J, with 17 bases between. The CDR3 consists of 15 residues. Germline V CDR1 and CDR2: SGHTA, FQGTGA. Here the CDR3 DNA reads TGTGCCAGCAGCTCCCAGGGGGGAATTGGGTACGAGCAGTACTTC. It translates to CASSSQGGIGYEQYF.

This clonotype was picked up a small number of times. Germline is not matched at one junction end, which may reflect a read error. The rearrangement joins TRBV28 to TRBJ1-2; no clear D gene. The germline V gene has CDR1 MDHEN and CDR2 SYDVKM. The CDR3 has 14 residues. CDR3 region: CASNLPVANYGYTF. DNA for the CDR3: TGTGCCAGCAATTTACCGGTAGCTAACTATGGCTACACCTTC.

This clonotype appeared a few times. The CDR3 spells CASSLAGTSGPRGDTQYF. CDR3 bases: TGTGCCAGCAGCTTAGCAGGGACTAGCGGCCCCCGGGGAGATACGCAGTATTTT. This chain uses TRBV7-2 with TRBJ2-3, with 11 bases lining up with TRBD2. The CDR3 is 18 residues long. Germline V gene data show CDR1 as SGHTA and CDR2 as FQGNSA. V was pared by 0 bases and J by 5 bases, with 10 bases of the junction left unmatched.

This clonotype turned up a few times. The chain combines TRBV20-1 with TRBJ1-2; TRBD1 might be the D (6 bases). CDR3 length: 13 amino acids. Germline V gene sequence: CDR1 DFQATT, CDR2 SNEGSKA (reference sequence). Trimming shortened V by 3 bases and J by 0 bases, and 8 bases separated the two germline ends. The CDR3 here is CSARAGANYGYTF. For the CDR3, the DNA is TGCAGTGCTAGGGCAGGGGCTAACTATGGCTACACCTTC.

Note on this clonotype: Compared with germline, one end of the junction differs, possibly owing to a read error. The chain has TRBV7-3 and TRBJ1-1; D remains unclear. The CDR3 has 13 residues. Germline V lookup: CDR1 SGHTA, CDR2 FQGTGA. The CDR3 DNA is TGTGCCAGCAGCACCACGGTGAGCACTGAAGTTTTCTTT. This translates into CASSTTVSTEVFF.

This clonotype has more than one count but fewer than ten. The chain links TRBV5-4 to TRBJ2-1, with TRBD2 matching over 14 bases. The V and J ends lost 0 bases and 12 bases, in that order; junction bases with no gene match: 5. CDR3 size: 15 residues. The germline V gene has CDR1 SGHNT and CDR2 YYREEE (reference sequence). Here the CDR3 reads CASSLETSGRAPQFF. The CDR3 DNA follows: TGTGCCAGCAGCTTGGAGACTAGCGGGAGGGCCCCGCAGTTCTTC.

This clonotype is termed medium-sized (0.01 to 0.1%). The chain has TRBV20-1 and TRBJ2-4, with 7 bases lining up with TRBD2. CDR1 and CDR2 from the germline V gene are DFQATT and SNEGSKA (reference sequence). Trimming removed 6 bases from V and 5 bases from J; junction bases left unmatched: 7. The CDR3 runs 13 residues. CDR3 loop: CSALAVVENIQYF. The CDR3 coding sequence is TGCAGTGCGCTAGCGGTGGTCGAAAACATTCAGTACTTC.

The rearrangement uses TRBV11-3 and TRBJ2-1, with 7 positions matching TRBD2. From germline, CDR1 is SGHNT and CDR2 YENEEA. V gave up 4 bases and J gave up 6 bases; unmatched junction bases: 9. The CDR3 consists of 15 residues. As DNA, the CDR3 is TGTGCCAGCAGCTCTAGCGGCCCAGCGGGCAATGAGCAGTTCTTC. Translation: CASSSSGPAGNEQFF.

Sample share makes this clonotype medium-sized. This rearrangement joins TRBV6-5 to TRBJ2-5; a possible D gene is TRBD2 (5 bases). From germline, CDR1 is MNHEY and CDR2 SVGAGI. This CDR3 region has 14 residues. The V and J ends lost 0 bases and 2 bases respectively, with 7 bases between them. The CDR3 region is CASSYSPGQETQYF. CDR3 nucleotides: TGTGCCAGCAGTTACTCTCCGGGGCAAGAGACCCAGTACTTC.

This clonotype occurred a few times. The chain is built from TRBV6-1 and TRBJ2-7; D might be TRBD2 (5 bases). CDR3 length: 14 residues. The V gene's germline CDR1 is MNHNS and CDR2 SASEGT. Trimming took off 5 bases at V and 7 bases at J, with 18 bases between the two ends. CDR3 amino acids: CASSRGPPLAEQYF. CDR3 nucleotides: TGTGCCAGCAGTCGGGGTCCTCCCCTCGCTGAGCAGTACTTC.

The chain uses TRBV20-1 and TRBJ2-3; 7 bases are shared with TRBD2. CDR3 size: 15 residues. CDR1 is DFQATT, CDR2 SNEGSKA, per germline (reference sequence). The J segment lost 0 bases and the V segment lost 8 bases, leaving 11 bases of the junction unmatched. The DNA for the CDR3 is TGCAGTCCGGAGAAACTAGCGCTAAGCACAGATACGCAGTATTTT. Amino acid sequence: CSPEKLALSTDTQYF.

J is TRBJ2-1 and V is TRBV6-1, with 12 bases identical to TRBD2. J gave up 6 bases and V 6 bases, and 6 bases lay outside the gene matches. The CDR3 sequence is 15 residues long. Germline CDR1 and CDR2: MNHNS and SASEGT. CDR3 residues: CASSVTSGSINEQFF. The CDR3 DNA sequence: TGTGCCAGCAGCGTGACTAGCGGGAGTATCAATGAGCAGTTCTTC.